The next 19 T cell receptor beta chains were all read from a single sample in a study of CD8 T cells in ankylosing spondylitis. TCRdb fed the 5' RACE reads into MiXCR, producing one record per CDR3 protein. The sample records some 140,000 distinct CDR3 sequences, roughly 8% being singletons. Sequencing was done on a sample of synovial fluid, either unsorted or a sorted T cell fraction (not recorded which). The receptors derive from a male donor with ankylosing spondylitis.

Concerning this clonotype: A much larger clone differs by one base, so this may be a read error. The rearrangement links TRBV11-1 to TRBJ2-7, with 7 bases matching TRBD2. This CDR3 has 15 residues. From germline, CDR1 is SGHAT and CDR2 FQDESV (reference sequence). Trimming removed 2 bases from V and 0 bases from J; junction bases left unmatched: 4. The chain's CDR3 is CASSLRLADSYEQYF. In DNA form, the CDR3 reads TGTGCCAGCAGCTTAAGGCTAGCGGACTCCTACGAGCAGTACTTC.

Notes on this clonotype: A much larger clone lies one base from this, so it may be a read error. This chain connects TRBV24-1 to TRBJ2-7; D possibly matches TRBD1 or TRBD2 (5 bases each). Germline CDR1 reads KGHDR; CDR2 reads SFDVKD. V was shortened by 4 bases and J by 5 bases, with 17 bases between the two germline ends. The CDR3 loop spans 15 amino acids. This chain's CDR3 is CATSDSGTLNNEQYF. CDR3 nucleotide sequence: TGTGCCACCAGTGACTCCGGGACCCTAAACAACGAGCAGTACTTC.

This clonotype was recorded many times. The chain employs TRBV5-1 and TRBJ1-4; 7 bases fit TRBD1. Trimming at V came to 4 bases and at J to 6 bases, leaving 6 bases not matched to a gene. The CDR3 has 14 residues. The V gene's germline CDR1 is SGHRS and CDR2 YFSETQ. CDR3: CASSRQGADEKLFF. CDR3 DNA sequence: TGCGCCAGCAGCCGACAGGGTGCGGATGAAAAACTGTTTTTT.

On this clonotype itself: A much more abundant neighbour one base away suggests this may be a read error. The CDR3 spells CASSGAGYKQFF. As DNA, the CDR3 is TGTGCCAGCAGCGGAGCGGGATACAAGCAGTTCTTC. The chain couples TRBV9 to TRBJ2-1, with 7 bases matching TRBD2. The V and J ends lost 3 bases and 11 bases, in that order; junction bases with no gene match: 5. The germline V gene encodes CDR1 SGDLS and CDR2 YYNGEE. The CDR3 consists of 12 residues.

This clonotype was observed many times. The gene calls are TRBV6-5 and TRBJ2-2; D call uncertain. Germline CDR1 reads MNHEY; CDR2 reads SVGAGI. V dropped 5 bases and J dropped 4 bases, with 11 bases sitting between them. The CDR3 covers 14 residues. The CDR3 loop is CASSNGPTTGELFF. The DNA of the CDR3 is TGTGCCAGCAGTAACGGTCCGACCACCGGGGAGCTGTTTTTT.

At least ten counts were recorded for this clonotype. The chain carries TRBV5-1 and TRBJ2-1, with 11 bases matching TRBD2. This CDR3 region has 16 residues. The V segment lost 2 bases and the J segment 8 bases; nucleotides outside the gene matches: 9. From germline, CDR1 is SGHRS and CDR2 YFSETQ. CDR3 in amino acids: CASSLLAGEWGDEQFF. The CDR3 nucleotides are TGCGCCAGCAGCTTACTAGCGGGAGAGTGGGGCGATGAGCAGTTCTTC.

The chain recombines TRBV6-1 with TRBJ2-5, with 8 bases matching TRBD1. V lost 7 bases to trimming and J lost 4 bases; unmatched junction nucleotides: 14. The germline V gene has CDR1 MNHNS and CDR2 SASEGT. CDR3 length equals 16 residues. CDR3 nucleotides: TGTGCCAGCAACGCCATCGACAGGGGAGTGGGAGAGACCCAGTACTTC. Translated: CASNAIDRGVGETQYF.

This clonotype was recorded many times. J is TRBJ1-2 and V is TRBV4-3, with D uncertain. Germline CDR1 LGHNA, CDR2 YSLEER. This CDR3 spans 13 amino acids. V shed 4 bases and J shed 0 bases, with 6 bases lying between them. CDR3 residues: CASSPASNYGYTF. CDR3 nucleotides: TGCGCCAGCAGCCCGGCCTCTAACTATGGCTACACCTTC.

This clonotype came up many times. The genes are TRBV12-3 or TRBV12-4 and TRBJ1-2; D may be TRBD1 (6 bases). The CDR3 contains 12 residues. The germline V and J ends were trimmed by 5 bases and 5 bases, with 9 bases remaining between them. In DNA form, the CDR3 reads TGTGCCAGCAGTCCAGGACAGTATGGCTACACCTTC. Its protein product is CASSPGQYGYTF.

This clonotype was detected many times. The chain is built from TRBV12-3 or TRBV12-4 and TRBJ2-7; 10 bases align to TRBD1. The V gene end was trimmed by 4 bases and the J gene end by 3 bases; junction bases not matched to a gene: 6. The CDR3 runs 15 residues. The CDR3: CASSSPDRGVYEQYF. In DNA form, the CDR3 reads TGTGCCAGCAGTTCCCCGGACAGGGGGGTCTACGAGCAGTACTTC.

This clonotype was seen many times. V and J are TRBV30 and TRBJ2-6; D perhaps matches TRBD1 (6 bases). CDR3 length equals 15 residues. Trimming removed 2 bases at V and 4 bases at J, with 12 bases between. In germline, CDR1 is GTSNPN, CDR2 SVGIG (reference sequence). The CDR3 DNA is TGTGCCTGGAGTTTGGCAGGGGACGGGGCCAACGTCCTGACTTTC. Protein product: CAWSLAGDGANVLTF.

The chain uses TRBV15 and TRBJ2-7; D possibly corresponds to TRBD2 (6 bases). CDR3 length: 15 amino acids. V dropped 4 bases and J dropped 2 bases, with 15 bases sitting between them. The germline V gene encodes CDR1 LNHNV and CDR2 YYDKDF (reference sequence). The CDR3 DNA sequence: TGTGCCACCAGCAAAGTAATAGCGGACCCCTACGAGCAGTACTTC. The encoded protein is CATSKVIADPYEQYF.

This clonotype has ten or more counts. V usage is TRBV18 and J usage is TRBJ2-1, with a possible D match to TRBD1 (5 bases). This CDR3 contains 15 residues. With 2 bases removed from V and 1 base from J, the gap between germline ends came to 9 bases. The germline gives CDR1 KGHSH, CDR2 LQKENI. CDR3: CASSPGAGSYNEQFF. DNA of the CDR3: TGTGCCAGCTCACCAGGGGCCGGATCCTACAATGAGCAGTTCTTC.

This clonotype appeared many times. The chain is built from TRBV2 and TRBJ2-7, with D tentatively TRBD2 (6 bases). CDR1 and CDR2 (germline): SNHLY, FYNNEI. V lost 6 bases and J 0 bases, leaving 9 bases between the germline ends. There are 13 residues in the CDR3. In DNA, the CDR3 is TGTGCCAGCAGCGGGGGACCCTCCTACGAGCAGTACTTC. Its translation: CASSGGPSYEQYF.

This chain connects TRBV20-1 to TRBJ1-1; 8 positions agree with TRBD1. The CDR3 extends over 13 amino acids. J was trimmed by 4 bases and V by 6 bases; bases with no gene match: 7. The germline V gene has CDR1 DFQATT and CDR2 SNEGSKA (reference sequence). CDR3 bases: TGCAGTGCAAACAGGGGGAAGGCCACTGAAGCTTTCTTT. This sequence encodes CSANRGKATEAFF.

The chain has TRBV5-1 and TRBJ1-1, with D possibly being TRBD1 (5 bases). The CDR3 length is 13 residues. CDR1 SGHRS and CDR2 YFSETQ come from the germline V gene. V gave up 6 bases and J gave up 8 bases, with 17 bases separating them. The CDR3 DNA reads TGCGCCAGCACAACCATGGCGGGGGTAGAAGCTTTCTTT. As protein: CASTTMAGVEAFF.

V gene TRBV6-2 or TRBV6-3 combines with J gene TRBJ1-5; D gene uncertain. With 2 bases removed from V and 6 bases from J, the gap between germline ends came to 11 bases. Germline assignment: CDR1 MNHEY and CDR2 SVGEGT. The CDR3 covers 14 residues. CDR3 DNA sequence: TGTGCCAGCAGTTACGAGCCGTGGAGTCAGCCCCAGCATTTT. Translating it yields CASSYEPWSQPQHF.

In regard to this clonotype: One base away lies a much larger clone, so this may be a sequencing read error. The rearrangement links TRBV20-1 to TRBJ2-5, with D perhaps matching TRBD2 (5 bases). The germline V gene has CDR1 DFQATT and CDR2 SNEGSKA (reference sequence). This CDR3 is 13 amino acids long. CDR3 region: CRARLVGKETQYF. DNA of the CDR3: TGCAGGGCTAGGCTCGTCGGGAAAGAGACCCAGTACTTC.

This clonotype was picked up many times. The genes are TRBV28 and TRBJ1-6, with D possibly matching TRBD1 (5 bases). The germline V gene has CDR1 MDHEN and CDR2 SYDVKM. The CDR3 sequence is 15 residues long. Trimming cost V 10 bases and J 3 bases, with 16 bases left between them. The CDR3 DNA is TGTGCCACCCGACGAATCACAGGCTATAATTCACCCCTCCACTTT. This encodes CATRRITGYNSPLHF. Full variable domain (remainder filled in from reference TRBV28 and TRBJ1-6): DVKVTQSSRYLVKRTGEKVFLECVQDMDHENMFWYRQDPGLGLRLIYFSYDVKMKEKGDIPEGYSVSREKKERFSLILESASTNQTSMYLCATRRITGYNSPLHFGNGTRLTVT.